The clone carrying this T cell receptor beta chain was seen more than once but under ten times. The V gene's germline CDR1 is MNHEY and CDR2 SVGEGT. This CDR3 region has 17 residues. V was clipped by 6 bases and J by 7 bases; unmatched bases: 13. This entry belongs to a study of T-cell memory formation after mild COVID-19. TCRdb re-analysed the 5' RACE reads in MiXCR, keeping a single row per CDR3 protein. Here the sample spans under 250,000 distinct CDR3 sequences, roughly a tenth being singletons. This TCR derives from a man between 18 and 35 years old who had mild COVID-19 (a few samples of this study predate the infection). Cell type and time point are not known. Sequencing was done on a sample of PBMCs or a T cell subset sorted from them (not recorded which). V usage is TRBV6-2 or TRBV6-3 and J usage is TRBJ2-2; 11 bases align to TRBD2. This chain's CDR3 is CASRSGLAAFGIGELFF. CDR3 DNA sequence: TGTGCCAGCAGATCGGGACTAGCGGCTTTTGGCATCGGGGAGCTGTTTTTT.